The present T cell receptor (beta chain) was sequenced within a study of CD8+ T cells in alopecia areata. To note about this clone: Its antigen is unidentified.

Treatment specified: oral pan-JAK inhibitor, 5-10 mg twice daily. Peripheral blood, together with lesional scalp punch biopsies, was collected from alopecia areata patients. Reverse transcribed after extraction, RNA yielded cDNA as the sequencing template. Sequencing used immunoSEQ multiplex PCR; TCRdb keeps in-frame clones, though not all of them. In the table there are 95,000 to 150,000 clones, about 59% of which are singletons. Germline V CDR1 and CDR2: MDHEN, SYDVKM. V was shortened by 4 bases and J by 8 bases, with 9 bases between the two germline ends. This CDR3 is 12 amino acids long. Study-level findings and limits: It was observed that many expanded lesional clones persisted in scalp and blood during tofacitinib. Scalp samples also yield sequences of resident alphabeta T cells from normal skin. Alopecia totalis/universalis scalp especially showed more expanded CD8+ clones than normal scalp.

The rearrangement joins TRBV28 to TRBJ2-1; D ambiguous. The specimen was CD4+ T cells sorted from blood, collected at week 4, from a patient treated with tofacitinib. This clonotype originated in a human donor with alopecia areata. CDR3 sequence reads: CASSSLGHEQFF. The CDR3 region has the DNA TGTGCCAGCAGTTCCCTCGGGCATGAGCAGTTCTTC.